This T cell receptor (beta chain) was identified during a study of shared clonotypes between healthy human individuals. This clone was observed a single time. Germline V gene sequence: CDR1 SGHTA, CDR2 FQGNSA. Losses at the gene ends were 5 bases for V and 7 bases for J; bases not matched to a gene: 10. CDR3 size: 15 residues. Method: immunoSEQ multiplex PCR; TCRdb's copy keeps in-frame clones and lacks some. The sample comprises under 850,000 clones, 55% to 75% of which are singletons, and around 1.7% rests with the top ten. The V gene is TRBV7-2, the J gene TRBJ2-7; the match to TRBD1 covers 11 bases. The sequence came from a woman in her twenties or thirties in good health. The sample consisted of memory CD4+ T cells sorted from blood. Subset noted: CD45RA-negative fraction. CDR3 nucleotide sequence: TGTGCCAGCAGCCCAGGGGGGACAGGGGGAAAGGAGCAGTACTTC. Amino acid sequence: CASSPGGTGGKEQYF.